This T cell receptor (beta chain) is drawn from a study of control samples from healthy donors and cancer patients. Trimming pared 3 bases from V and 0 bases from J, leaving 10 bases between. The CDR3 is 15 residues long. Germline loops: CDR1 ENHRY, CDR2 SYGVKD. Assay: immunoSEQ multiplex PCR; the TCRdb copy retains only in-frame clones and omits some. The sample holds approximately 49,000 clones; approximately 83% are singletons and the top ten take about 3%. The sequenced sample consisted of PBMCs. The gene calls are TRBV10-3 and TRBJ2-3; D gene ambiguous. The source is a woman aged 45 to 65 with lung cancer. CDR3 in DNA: TGTGCCATCAGTGATCCCCACCCTAGCACAGATACGCAGTATTTT. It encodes CAISDPHPSTDTQYF.